Detailed here is one TCR beta chain. Its matching antigen is unknown. Sequenced with the Oncomine TCR Beta short-read assay was DNA taken from cultured CD4+ T cells. TCRdb processed the PCR reads anew with MiXCR; each CDR3 protein has one entry. The sample lists fewer than 15,000 distinct CDR3 sequences; 34% were seen once. Germline V gene lookup returns CDR1 DFQATT and CDR2 SNEGSKA (reference sequence). J gave up 3 bases and V 6 bases, and 4 bases lay outside the gene matches. This CDR3 contains 13 residues. The sample comes from a study of vaccination and CD4 T cells after COVID-19. The treatment: roughly ten-day PBMC culture with coronavirus spike peptide pools or control peptides (ViraFEST assay).

This chain links TRBV20-1 with TRBJ2-7, with 11 bases aligning to TRBD2. Sequencing was done on a sample of cultured CD4+ T cells from blood. This clonotype originated in a human donor with COVID-19. As DNA, the CDR3 is TGCAGTGCACCACTAGCGGGGGACTACGAGCAGTACTTC. This encodes CSAPLAGDYEQYF.